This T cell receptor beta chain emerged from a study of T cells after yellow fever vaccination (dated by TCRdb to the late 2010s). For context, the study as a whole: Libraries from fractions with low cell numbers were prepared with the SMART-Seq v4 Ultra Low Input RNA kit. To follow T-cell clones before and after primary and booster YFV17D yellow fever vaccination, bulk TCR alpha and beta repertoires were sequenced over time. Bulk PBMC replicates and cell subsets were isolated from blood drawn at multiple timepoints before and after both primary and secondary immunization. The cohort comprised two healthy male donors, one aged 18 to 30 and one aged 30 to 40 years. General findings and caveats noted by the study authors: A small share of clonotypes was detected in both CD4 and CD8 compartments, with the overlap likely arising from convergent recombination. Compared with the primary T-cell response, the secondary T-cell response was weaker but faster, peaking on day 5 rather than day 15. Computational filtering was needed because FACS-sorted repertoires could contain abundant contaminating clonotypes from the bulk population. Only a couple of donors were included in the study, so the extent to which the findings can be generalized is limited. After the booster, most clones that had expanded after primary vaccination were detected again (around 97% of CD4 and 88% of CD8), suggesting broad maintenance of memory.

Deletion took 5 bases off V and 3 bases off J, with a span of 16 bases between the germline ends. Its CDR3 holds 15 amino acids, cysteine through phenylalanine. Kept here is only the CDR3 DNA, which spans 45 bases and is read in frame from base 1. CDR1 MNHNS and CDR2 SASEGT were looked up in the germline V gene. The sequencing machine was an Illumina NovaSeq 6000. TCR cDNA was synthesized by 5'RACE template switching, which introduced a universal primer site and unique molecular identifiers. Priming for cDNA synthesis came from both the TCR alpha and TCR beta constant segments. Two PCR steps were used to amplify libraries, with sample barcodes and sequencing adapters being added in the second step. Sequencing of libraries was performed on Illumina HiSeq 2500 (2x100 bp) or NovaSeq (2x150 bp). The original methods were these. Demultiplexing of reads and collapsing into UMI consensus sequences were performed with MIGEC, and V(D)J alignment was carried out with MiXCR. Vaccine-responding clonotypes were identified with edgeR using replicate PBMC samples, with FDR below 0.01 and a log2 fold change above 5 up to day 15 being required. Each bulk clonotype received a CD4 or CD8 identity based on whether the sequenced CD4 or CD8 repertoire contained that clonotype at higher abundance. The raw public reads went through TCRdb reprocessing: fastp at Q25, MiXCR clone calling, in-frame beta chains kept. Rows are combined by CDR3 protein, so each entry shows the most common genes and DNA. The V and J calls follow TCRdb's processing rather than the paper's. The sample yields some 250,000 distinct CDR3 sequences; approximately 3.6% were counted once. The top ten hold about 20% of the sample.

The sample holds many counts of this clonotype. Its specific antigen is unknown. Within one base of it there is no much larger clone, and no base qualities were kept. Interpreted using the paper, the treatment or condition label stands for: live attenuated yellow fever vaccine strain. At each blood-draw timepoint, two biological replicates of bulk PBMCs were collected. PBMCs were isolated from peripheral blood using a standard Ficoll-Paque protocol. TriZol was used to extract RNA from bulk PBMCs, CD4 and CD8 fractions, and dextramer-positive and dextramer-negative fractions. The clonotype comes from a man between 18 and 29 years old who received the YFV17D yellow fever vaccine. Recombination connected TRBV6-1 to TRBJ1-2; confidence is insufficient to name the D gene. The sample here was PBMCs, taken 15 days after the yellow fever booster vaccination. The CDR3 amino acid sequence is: CASSTMRSGYYGYTF. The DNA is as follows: TGTGCCAGCAGTACCATGAGGTCAGGTTACTATGGCTACACCTTC.